Listed below are T cell receptor beta chains from one sample, sequenced in a study of T-cell memory formation after mild COVID-19. TCRdb recomputed calls from the 5' RACE reads with MiXCR, one row per CDR3 protein. The data show almost 250,000 distinct CDR3 sequences, 15% seen once. Sequenced input: PBMCs or a T cell subset sorted from them (not recorded which). The receptor set was obtained from an adult woman who had mild COVID-19 (a few samples of this study predate the infection). Cell type and time point are not known. CDR3s include the opening cysteine and the closing phenylalanine or tryptophan. Each record gives: CDR3 DNA, CDR3 protein, clone size, D gene, V gene, J gene. A D gene is named only where the DNA matches it firmly. Only part of the rows carry a size: once, few, many, or a class if the clone is expanded.

TGTGCCAGCAGACGCCAATACAGGAGGACTAATGAAAAACTGTTTTTT,CASRRQYRRTNEKLFF,NA,NA,TRBV7-7,TRBJ1-4
TGTGCCAGCAGCCAATTACTCAGGAGCACTGAAGCTTTCTTT,CASSQLLRSTEAFF,few,NA,TRBV7-3,TRBJ1-1
TGTGCCAGCAGCCTCAGGACAGGGTCGAACACTGAAGCTTTCTTT,CASSLRTGSNTEAFF,few,TRBD1,TRBV14,TRBJ1-1
TGCGCCAGCAGCTCCGGGATAGGAGAGACCCAGTACTTC,CASSSGIGETQYF,NA,NA,TRBV5-1,TRBJ2-5
TGTGCCAGCAGCTCCTCCCCTTCCAGGACCGAGCAGTACTTC,CASSSSPSRTEQYF,few,NA,TRBV7-6,TRBJ2-7
TGCAGCGTTGAACTCGGACAACGGAACACTGAAGCTTTCTTT,CSVELGQRNTEAFF,NA,NA,TRBV29-1,TRBJ1-1
TGTGCCAGCAGCCTGGACTATAGCTCCTACGAGCAGTACTTC,CASSLDYSSYEQYF,NA,NA,TRBV11-2,TRBJ2-7
TGTGCCAGCAGTTTAGAGGGACACCTCACTGAAGCTTTCTTT,CASSLEGHLTEAFF,NA,NA,TRBV12-3/TRBV12-4,TRBJ1-1
TGTGCCAGCAGCCGGGAGACCCAGTACTTC,CASSRETQYF,NA,NA,TRBV6-2/TRBV6-3,TRBJ2-5
TGTGCCAGCAGGTTAGGAGCTTTCACAGATACGCAGTATTTT,CASRLGAFTDTQYF,many,NA,TRBV12-3/TRBV12-4,TRBJ2-3
TGTGCCAGCAGTCGCACCTGGACAGGGTACTATGGCTACACCTTC,CASSRTWTGYYGYTF,NA,TRBD1,TRBV6-5,TRBJ1-2
TGTGCCAGCACCAGCCGAGAGTTTGGTCTAAGCGAGCAGTACTTC,CASTSREFGLSEQYF,NA,NA,TRBV5-5,TRBJ2-7
TGTGCCAGCAGCTTACAGAGCGGGAGGGGTACGTATGAGCAGTTCTTC,CASSLQSGRGTYEQFF,NA,TRBD2,TRBV7-8,TRBJ2-1
TGTGCCAGCAGTGAAGAAGCGGGAGGATGGGATGAGCAGTTCTTC,CASSEEAGGWDEQFF,few,TRBD2,TRBV2,TRBJ2-1
TGTGCCAGCAGTGAATCGGGCACTAGCGGGAGGGCCGGGTCCTACGAGCAGTACTTC,CASSESGTSGRAGSYEQYF,NA,TRBD2,TRBV25-1,TRBJ2-7
TGTGCCAGCAGTTTTGGCGGAACGTACTACGAGCAGTACTTC,CASSFGGTYYEQYF,few,NA,TRBV12-3/TRBV12-4,TRBJ2-7
TGTGCCAGCTCTTTAGCGGGAGGGTTTGAGCAGTTCTTC,CASSLAGGFEQFF,many,TRBD2,TRBV12-3/TRBV12-4,TRBJ2-1
TGCAGTGCTAGAGCGCCCGGAGTTGTGGGAAATGAGCAGTTCTTC,CSARAPGVVGNEQFF,many,NA,TRBV20-1,TRBJ2-1
TGTGCCACCAGTGACCCGGGACGCAAAGAGACCCAGTACTTC,CATSDPGRKETQYF,NA,NA,TRBV24-1,TRBJ2-5
TGTGCCAGCAGTGATAAGCAGGGAGCAGGCTACACCTTC,CASSDKQGAGYTF,once,NA,TRBV25-1,TRBJ1-2
TGTGCCAGCTCACCGTGGGGGACCCAAGAGACCCAGTACTTC,CASSPWGTQETQYF,NA,NA,TRBV18,TRBJ2-5
TGTGCCAGCTCACCTACAGGGGTCCGCACAGATACGCAGTATTTT,CASSPTGVRTDTQYF,NA,TRBD1,TRBV18,TRBJ2-3
TGTGCCAGCAGTCCTTATCAGGGAGGCTATGGCTACACCTTC,CASSPYQGGYGYTF,once,NA,TRBV6-5,TRBJ1-2
TGTGCCAGCAGCCAAGGTGGCAACTCCTACGAGCAGTACTTC,CASSQGGNSYEQYF,NA,NA,TRBV3-1,TRBJ2-7
TGTGCCAGCAGCCCCAGTATGGCCCAGTATTTT,CASSPSMAQYF,many,NA,TRBV11-2,TRBJ2-3
TGCGCCAGCAGCTTTCAAGGGGACTCCTACAATGAGCAGTTCTTC,CASSFQGDSYNEQFF,NA,NA,TRBV5-1,TRBJ2-1
TGTGCCAGCAGCTTAGCTGGACACATCAATCAGCCCCAGCATTTT,CASSLAGHINQPQHF,NA,NA,TRBV7-2,TRBJ1-5
TGCGCCAGCAGCTTGGAGGGGCCGGAAAGCGAGCAGTACTTC,CASSLEGPESEQYF,NA,NA,TRBV5-1,TRBJ2-7
TGTGCCAGCAGTGGTCGTCAGAATAGCAATCAGCCCCAGCATTTT,CASSGRQNSNQPQHF,NA,NA,TRBV2,TRBJ1-5
TGCAGTACAACCACAGGGTCGAGCGTCCAGGAGACCCAGTACTTC,CSTTTGSSVQETQYF,NA,NA,TRBV20-1,TRBJ2-5
TGTGCCACCAGCAGAAAAAGCTTGTCTCTGGGGGAAAAACTGTTTTTT,CATSRKSLSLGEKLFF,NA,NA,TRBV15,TRBJ1-4
TGCGCCAGCAGCTTATCAGGGGAACTTGGGGAGACCCAGTACTTC,CASSLSGELGETQYF,NA,NA,TRBV5-1,TRBJ2-5
TGTGCCAGCAGCGTAGAGGGTAGCTACAATGAGCAGTTCTTC,CASSVEGSYNEQFF,NA,NA,TRBV9,TRBJ2-1
TGTGCCAGCAGTTACCTAGCGGGGGGGCCTCCCGGGGAGCTGTTTTTT,CASSYLAGGPPGELFF,NA,TRBD2,TRBV6-2/TRBV6-3,TRBJ2-2
TGTGCCATCAACAGGGGCGGAAACACTGAAGCTTTCTTT,CAINRGGNTEAFF,many,TRBD1,TRBV10-3,TRBJ1-1
TGCGCCAGCAGCCAACACTCTCACTTAGGAGGCGAGCAGTACTTC,CASSQHSHLGGEQYF,many,NA,TRBV4-3,TRBJ2-7